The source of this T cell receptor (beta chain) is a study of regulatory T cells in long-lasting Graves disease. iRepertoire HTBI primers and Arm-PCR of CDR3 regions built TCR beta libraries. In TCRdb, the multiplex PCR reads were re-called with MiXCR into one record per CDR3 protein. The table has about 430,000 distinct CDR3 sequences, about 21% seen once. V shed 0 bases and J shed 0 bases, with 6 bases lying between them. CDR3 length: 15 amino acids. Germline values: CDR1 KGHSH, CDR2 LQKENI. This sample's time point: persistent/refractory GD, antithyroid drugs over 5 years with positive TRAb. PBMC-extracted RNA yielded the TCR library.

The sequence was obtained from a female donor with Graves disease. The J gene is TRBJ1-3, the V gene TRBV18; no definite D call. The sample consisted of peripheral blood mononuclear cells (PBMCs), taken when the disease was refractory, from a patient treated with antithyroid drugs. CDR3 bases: TGTGCCAGCTCACCACCCAGTAACTCTGGAAACACCATATATTTT. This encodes CASSPPSNSGNTIYF.